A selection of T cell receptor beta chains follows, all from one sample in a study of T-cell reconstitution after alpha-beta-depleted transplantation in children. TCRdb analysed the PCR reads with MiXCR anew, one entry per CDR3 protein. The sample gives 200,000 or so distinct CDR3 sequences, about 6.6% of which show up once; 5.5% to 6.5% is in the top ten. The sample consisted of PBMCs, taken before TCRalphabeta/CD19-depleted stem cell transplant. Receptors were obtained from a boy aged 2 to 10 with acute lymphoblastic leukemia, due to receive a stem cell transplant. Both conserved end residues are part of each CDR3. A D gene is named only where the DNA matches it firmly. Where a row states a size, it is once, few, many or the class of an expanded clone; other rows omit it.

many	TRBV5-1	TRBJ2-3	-	TGCGCCAGCAGCGCCACTTTCACAGATACGCAGTATTTT	CASSATFTDTQYF
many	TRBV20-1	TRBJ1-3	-	TGCAGTGCTAGAGATTCGGGGTTTCGGACGTGTTTT	CSARDSGFRTCF
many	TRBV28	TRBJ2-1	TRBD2	TGTGCCAGCAGTGGCCTAGCGGGAGCGTACAATGAGCAGTTCTTC	CASSGLAGAYNEQFF
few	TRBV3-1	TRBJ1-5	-	TGTGCCAGCAGCCAAGATTCCCGAAGCAATCAGCCCCAGCATTTT	CASSQDSRSNQPQHF
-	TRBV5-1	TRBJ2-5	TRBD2	TGCGCCAGCAGCTTGGAGCTAGCGGGGGATGAGACCCAGTACTTC	CASSLELAGDETQYF
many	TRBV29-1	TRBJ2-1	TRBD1	TGCAGCGTTGTTCGGACAGGGGTCCGCAATGAGCAGTTCTTC	CSVVRTGVRNEQFF
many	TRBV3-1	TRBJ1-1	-	TGTGCCAGCAGCCAAGATAAGGGTGGGAGGACTGAAGCTTTCTTT	CASSQDKGGRTEAFF
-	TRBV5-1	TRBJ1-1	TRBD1	TGCGCCAGCAGCTTGGCGCCTACAGGGGTTGAAGCTTTCTTT	CASSLAPTGVEAFF
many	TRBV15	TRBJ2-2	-	TGTGCCACCAGCAGGACAGTAACCACCGGGGAGCTGTTTTTT	CATSRTVTTGELFF
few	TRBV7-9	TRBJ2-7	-	TGTGCCAGCAGCTTCTCGGGGGGCGTGGACGAGCAGTACTTC	CASSFSGGVDEQYF
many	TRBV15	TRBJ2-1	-	TGTGCCACCAGCAGAGTGAGGCAGGGTAACAATGAGCAGTTCTTC	CATSRVRQGNNEQFF
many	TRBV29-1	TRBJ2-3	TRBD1	TGCAGCGTTGAAGGACAGGGTGTGGACACAGATACGCAGTATTTT	CSVEGQGVDTDTQYF
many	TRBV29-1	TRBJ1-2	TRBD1	TGCAGCGTTGGTTTCGGACAGGGCTATGGCTACACCTTC	CSVGFGQGYGYTF
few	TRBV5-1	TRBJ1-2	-	TGCGCCAGCAGCTTGGCCAACGGAAACTATGGCTACACCTTC	CASSLANGNYGYTF
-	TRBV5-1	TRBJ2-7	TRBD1	TGCGCCAGTAGGGACAGGGAAGTCTACGAGCAGTACTTC	CASRDREVYEQYF
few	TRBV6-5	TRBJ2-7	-	TGTGCCAGCAGTTCCTGGAGCACCTCCTACGAGCAGTACTTC	CASSSWSTSYEQYF
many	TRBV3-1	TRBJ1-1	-	TGTGCCAGCAGCCAAGGGGCGAGGGGTTCGGTCAACACTGAAGCTTTCTTT	CASSQGARGSVNTEAFF
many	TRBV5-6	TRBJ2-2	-	TGTGCCAGCAGCTTCGACATAGGCCCGAACACCGGGGAGCTGTTTTTT	CASSFDIGPNTGELFF
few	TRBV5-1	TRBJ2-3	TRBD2	TGCGCCAGCAGCATATCACCGGCGGCTAGCGGGGGCACAGATACGCAGTATTTT	CASSISPAASGGTDTQYF
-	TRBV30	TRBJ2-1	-	TGTGCCTGCCCCTCACCGGACTCCTACAATGAGCAGTTCTTC	CACPSPDSYNEQFF
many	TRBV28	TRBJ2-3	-	TGTGCCAGCTGTTCGGGGACCGATACGCAGTATTTT	CASCSGTDTQYF
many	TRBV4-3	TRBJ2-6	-	TGCGCCAGCAGCCAAGTAGACCCCTCTGGGGCCAACGTCCTGACTTTC	CASSQVDPSGANVLTF
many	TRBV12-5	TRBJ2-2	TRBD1	TGTGCTAGTGGCTCGGACAGGGGGGACACCGGGGAGCTGTTTTTT	CASGSDRGDTGELFF
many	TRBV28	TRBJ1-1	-	TGTGCCAGCAAAATGACAACAGAGAACACTGAAGCTTTCTTT	CASKMTTENTEAFF
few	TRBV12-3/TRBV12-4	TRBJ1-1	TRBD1	TGTGCCAGCACCCCCAGACAGGGTCCGAGGACTGAAGCTTTCTTT	CASTPRQGPRTEAFF
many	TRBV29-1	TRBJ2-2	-	TGCAGCGTTGATACGGCTACGCGCGGCACCGGGGAGCTGTTTTTT	CSVDTATRGTGELFF
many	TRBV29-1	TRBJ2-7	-	TGCAGCGTTTCATGGACTTACGAGCAGTACTTC	CSVSWTYEQYF
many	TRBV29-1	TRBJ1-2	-	TGCAGCGTTGAACAAAACTATGGCTACACCTTC	CSVEQNYGYTF
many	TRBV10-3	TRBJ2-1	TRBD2	TGTGCCATCAGTGAGTCTAGCGGGAGGGCCTACAATGAGCAGTTCTTC	CAISESSGRAYNEQFF